These 25 T cell receptor beta chains came from one sample sequenced in a study of tumor-infiltrating lymphocytes in primary liver carcinoma. The input was 450 to 500 ng total RNA; TCR beta cDNA was made from it with a constant-region primer. Employing slightly modified ARM-PCR, three nested multiplex PCR rounds were run, and these gave rise to the TCR beta libraries. Investigators reported that the first two PCR rounds, at 10 cycles each, used TRBV1-TRBV30 forward primers with a C-beta reverse primer. TCRdb independently ran MiXCR on the multiplex PCR reads; one entry per CDR3 protein. The data show around 80,000 distinct CDR3 sequences, roughly 72% seen once. Unsorted bulk tissue (about 20-30 mg) underwent RNA and DNA co-extraction. Sequences were obtained from liver tumor tissue from sampling region 1. Sample subset: tumor region T1, superior pole. The receptors were gathered from a man aged 35-49 years with primary liver carcinoma and hepatitis B virus infection.

In the case of this clonotype: A junction boundary mismatches the germline segment, possibly from a read error. V gene TRBV11-3 combines with J gene TRBJ2-3, with D maybe TRBD2 (6 bases). The CDR3 sequence is 14 residues long. In germline, CDR1 is SGHNT, CDR2 YENEEA. CDR3 residues: CPSSLRGNTDTQYF. The CDR3 nucleotides are TGTCCCAGCAGTTTACGCGGGAACACAGATACGCAGTATTTT.

With respect to this clonotype: One end of the junction varies from germline; a read error may be responsible. J is TRBJ1-1 and V is TRBV11-2; tentative D call: TRBD1 (5 bases). Germline assignment: CDR1 SGHAT and CDR2 FQNNGV. CDR3 length equals 15 residues. The CDR3 sequence is CASSPPQHWGTEAFF. Here the CDR3 DNA reads TGTGCCAGCAGCCCCCCACAGCATTGGGGCACAGAAGCCTTCTTT.

Comment on this clonotype: A clone one base away is much larger, so this may be a read error. The chain carries TRBV5-5 and TRBJ1-1, with D hard to call. This CDR3 is 13 amino acids long. V was shortened by 4 bases and J by 9 bases, with 16 bases between the two germline ends. Germline lookup yields CDR1 SGHKS and CDR2 YYEKEE (reference sequence). CDR3 nucleotide sequence: TGTGCCAGCAGCACTTTAAGGAGCGCTCAAGCTTTCTTT. Translated: CASSTLRSAQAFF. Full variable domain (rest looked up from reference TRBV5-5 and TRBJ1-1): DAGVTQSPTHLIKTRGQQVTLRCSPISGHKSVSWYQQVLGQGPQFIFQYYEKEERGRGNFPDRFSARQFPNYSSELNVNALLLGDSALYLCASSTLRSAQAFFGQGTRLTVV.

As regards this clonotype: This likely comes from a read error, as the CDR3 has no conserved phenylalanine or tryptophan at its end. The rearrangement links TRBV6-5 to TRBJ2-1; 8 bases align to TRBD2. The CDR3 has 15 residues. Germline CDR1 reads MNHEY; CDR2 reads SVGAGI. The V gene end was trimmed by 0 bases and the J gene end by 6 bases; junction bases not matched to a gene: 4. The CDR3 DNA reads as TGTGCCAGCAGTTACTCAGGGCGGGGGGCCAATGAGCAGTTCTCC. This sequence encodes CASSYSGRGANEQFS.

On this clonotype itself: This may arise from a read error, as a much more abundant clone is one base away. The rearrangement joins TRBV28 to TRBJ2-7, with TRBD1 matching 7 bases. Per the germline V gene, CDR1 is MDHEN and CDR2 is SYDVKM. The CDR3 spans 14 residues. The CDR3 nucleotides read TGTGCCAGCAGTGGGGAAGGGGGCGCGTACGATCAGTACTTC. This gives the protein CASSGEGGAYDQYF.

In this sample, this clonotype turned up once. The junction departs from germline at one end; a sequencing error may be responsible. The rearrangement uses TRBV12-3 or TRBV12-4 and TRBJ1-2; D not certain. The CDR3 has 14 residues. CDR3 loop: CARSFLNYNYGYTF. CDR3 nucleotides: TGTGCCCGCAGTTTCCTCAACTATAACTATGGATACACCTTC.

On this clonotype: An end of the junction does not agree with germline; a read error may underlie this. The V and J genes are TRBV29-1 and TRBJ2-3; D is ambiguous. The CDR3 has 10 amino acids. Germline assignment: CDR1 SQVTM and CDR2 ANQGSEA. In nucleotides, the CDR3 is TGCAGAGTTATTCAAGATATGCAGTATTTT. Translated: CRVIQDMQYF.

About this clonotype itself: One end of the junction is discordant with germline, which a read error may explain. The chain joins TRBV5-6 to TRBJ2-1; D is possibly TRBD2 (5 bases). Germline V CDR1 and CDR2: SGHDT, YYEEEE. This CDR3 has 14 amino acids. CDR3 amino acids: CASRFEAVGNGQFF. The CDR3 DNA reads TGTGCCAGCAGATTCGAAGCGGTGGGCAATGGGCAGTTCTTC.

As for this clonotype: Without the conserved terminal phenylalanine or tryptophan, this CDR3 likely stems from a read error. The chain joins TRBV4-1 to TRBJ2-7, with 7 bases matching TRBD2. CDR1 MGHRA and CDR2 YSYEKL come from the germline V gene. The CDR3 runs 15 residues. The CDR3: CVSSQEGLAAYEQYS. DNA of the CDR3: TGCGTCAGCAGCCAAGAAGGTCTAGCGGCCTACGAGCAGTACTCC.

The chain couples TRBV6-5 to TRBJ1-2, with D unclear. The CDR3 has 16 amino acids. CDR1 is MNHEY and CDR2 is SVGAGI in the germline V gene. The germline V and J ends were trimmed by 6 bases and 1 base, with 18 bases remaining between them. Written as DNA, the CDR3 is TGTGCCAGCAGCCCCCACGGCCGGCACAGTAACTATGGCTACACCTTC. Amino acid sequence: CASSPHGRHSNYGYTF.

As to this clonotype: Compared with germline, one end of the junction differs, possibly owing to a read error. V and J are TRBV11-2 and TRBJ2-7; D might be TRBD2 (7 bases). The CDR3 covers 12 residues. The germline V gene encodes CDR1 SGHAT and CDR2 FQNNGV. The CDR3 region is CASSPGGYEQSF. CDR3 coding DNA: TGTGCCAGCAGCCCGGGGGGCTACGAGCAATCATTC.

The genes are TRBV6-5 and TRBJ2-7, with D unresolved. The V and J ends lost 4 bases and 6 bases respectively, with 16 bases between them. The CDR3 contains 14 residues. From germline, CDR1 is MNHEY and CDR2 SVGAGI. The CDR3: CASSCQSIPLEQYF. The CDR3 DNA reads TGTGCCAGCAGTTGCCAGTCAATTCCTCTCGAGCAGTACTTC.

This clonotype appeared a single time. The CDR3 does not end in the conserved phenylalanine or tryptophan, so this is likely a read error. The rearrangement uses TRBV11-1 and TRBJ2-7; D might be TRBD2 (6 bases). From germline, CDR1 is SGHAT and CDR2 FQDESV (reference sequence). The CDR3 is 14 residues long. Here the CDR3 DNA reads TGTGATAGCAGCCCGGACTACCAAGCCAGCGCGCAGTACCTC. Amino acids: CDSSPDYQASAQYL.

This clonotype has just one count. Its ends do not fully match the called genes, so a read error is possible. The chain uses TRBV6-2 or TRBV6-3 and TRBJ1-4, with a tentative D call TRBD1 (6 bases). The CDR3 is 14 amino acids. The germline gives CDR1 MNHEY, CDR2 SVGEGT. DNA of the CDR3: TGTGCCAGCAGCCGCACAGGGTGGCGAGAAAAACTGCTTTTT. Residues: CASSRTGWREKLLF.

This clonotype occurred once. Sequence at one end of the junction differs from germline and may be a read error. The chain carries TRBV10-3 and TRBJ1-5; D is undetermined. Germline assignment: CDR1 ENHRY and CDR2 SYGVKD. This CDR3 is built from 14 residues. The CDR3 reads CVISPTGRDQPQHF. CDR3 coding DNA: TGTGTCATCAGCCCCACTGGGAGGGATCAGCCCCAGCATTTT.

Ten or more counts support this clonotype. The chain has TRBV12-3 or TRBV12-4 and TRBJ2-3; 8 nucleotides agree with TRBD2. The V segment lost 1 base and the J segment 4 bases; nucleotides outside the gene matches: 4. CDR3 length equals 15 residues. CDR3 amino acids: CASSLGAGGSDTQYF. The CDR3 nucleotides read TGTGCCAGCAGTTTAGGTGCGGGAGGCTCAGATACGCAGTATTTT.

Details on this clonotype: The junction does not match germline at one end; this may be a read error. The V call is TRBV5-1, the J call TRBJ2-4, with 12 positions matching TRBD2. Germline-derived CDR1 and CDR2 are SGHRS and YFSETQ. The CDR3 extends over 17 amino acids. CDR3 residues: CASSSLAGGPAKNIQHF. CDR3 DNA sequence: TGCGCCAGCAGCTCTCTAGCGGGAGGGCCGGCCAAAAACATTCAGCACTTC.

On this clonotype: Compared with germline, one end of the junction differs, possibly owing to a read error. V and J are TRBV29-1 and TRBJ2-1; D not certain. Germline loops: CDR1 SQVTM, CDR2 ANQGSEA. The CDR3 consists of 12 residues. CDR3 bases: TGCAGCGTCGTTAGGTTGGGGTCTGAGAAGTTCTTC. The encoded protein is CSVVRLGSEKFF.

This chain links TRBV2 with TRBJ2-1; 7 bases are shared with TRBD2. This CDR3 comprises 13 residues. Per the germline V gene, CDR1 is SNHLY and CDR2 is FYNNEI. Trimming took 8 bases from V and 7 from J; bases not matched to a gene: 8. The CDR3 DNA reads as TGTGCCAGCCACCGCGGGAGTAGTAATGAGCAGTTCTTC. It translates to CASHRGSSNEQFF.

The table lists this clonotype with many counts. The V and J genes are TRBV5-4 and TRBJ2-3; D may be TRBD2 (6 bases). The germline gives CDR1 SGHNT, CDR2 YYREEE (reference sequence). This CDR3 region has 14 residues. V lost 4 bases to trimming and J lost 4 bases, with 13 bases between them. CDR3 nucleotides: TGTGCCAGCAGCCGGGGGAGTCTAGCAGATACGCAGTATTTT. Residues: CASSRGSLADTQYF.

This clonotype was observed a single time. This CDR3 fails to terminate in the conserved phenylalanine or tryptophan, so it likely reflects a read error. The chain carries TRBV7-8 and TRBJ2-1; 9 bases fit TRBD2. The length of the CDR3 is 15 residues. Germline V gene sequence: CDR1 SGHVS, CDR2 FQNEAQ. J was trimmed by 8 bases and V by 5 bases; bases with no gene match: 10. CDR3 bases: TGTGCCAGCAGCAGACCGAGACTAGCGGCTGATGAGCAGTTCCTC. This sequence encodes CASSRPRLAADEQFL.

In regard to this clonotype: One end of the junction is discordant with germline, which a read error may explain. The chain has TRBV4-1 and TRBJ1-1; D remains unclear. Germline loops: CDR1 MGHRA, CDR2 YSYEKL. The CDR3 runs to 15 residues. Written as DNA, the CDR3 is TGCGCCAGCAGCCAAGATCCGGGGAGCAACATTGAAGCTTTCTTT. It yields the protein CASSQDPGSNIEAFF.

The gene calls are TRBV6-5 and TRBJ1-6, with D possibly matching TRBD1 (5 bases). Germline loops: CDR1 MNHEY, CDR2 SVGAGI. Trimming stripped 4 bases from V and 6 bases from J, with 16 bases between. CDR3 length: 16 residues. The CDR3 spells CASSWGGGVTNSPLHF. The CDR3 DNA is TGTGCCAGCAGTTGGGGTGGGGGTGTCACTAATTCACCCCTCCACTTT.

Of note for this clonotype: At one of its ends the junction is not consistent with the germline gene, which may arise from a read error. The V and J genes are TRBV4-2 and TRBJ2-5; no firm D call. This CDR3 has 15 amino acids. CDR1 is LGHNA, CDR2 YNFKEQ, per germline. CDR3 sequence: CASSQDRSPQETQYF. In DNA, the CDR3 is TGTGCCAGCAGCCAAGATAGATCACCTCAAGAGACCCAGTACTTT.

The genes are TRBV6-5 and TRBJ2-1; no clear D. The V gene's germline CDR1 is MNHEY and CDR2 SVGAGI. V was pared by 8 bases and J by 9 bases, with 17 bases between. There are 13 residues in the CDR3. DNA of the CDR3: TGTGCCAGCGGCTGGACGGGTAACATTGAGCAGTTCTTC. This encodes CASGWTGNIEQFF.